A selection of T cell receptor beta chains follows, all from one sample in a study of blood T cells in healthy people across ages. Each CDR3 protein is one row after TCRdb ran MiXCR on the 5' RACE reads. The sample yields over 450,000 distinct CDR3 sequences, nearly 25% seen once. These data also featured in a second study, about T cells of mothers and their children.

The specimen sequenced was blood. Receptor source: a boy younger than 18 in good health. The CDR3 runs from the conserved cysteine through the conserved F or W. D genes are given only for firm matches. The size entry is marked missing in some rows and otherwise reads once, few, many or a size class.

D gene,J gene,clone size,V gene,CDR3 DNA,CDR3 protein
.,TRBJ1-2,.,TRBV29-1,TGCAGCGTTGTGTCTAACTATGGCTACACCTTC,CSVVSNYGYTF
.,TRBJ2-4,few,TRBV18,TGTGCCAGCTCACCAGTACTTCTCAAAAACATTCAGTACTTC,CASSPVLLKNIQYF
TRBD2,TRBJ2-3,.,TRBV28,TGTGCCAGCAGATCAGCTGGGACTAGCTTTACAGCGGATACGCAGTATTTT,CASRSAGTSFTADTQYF
TRBD1,TRBJ2-4,.,TRBV2,TGTGCCAGCAGTGAACCCTCCGGGACAGGGACGTACATTCAGTACTTC,CASSEPSGTGTYIQYF
.,TRBJ2-7,few,TRBV10-3,TGTGCCATCAGTGAAAGTTCGCCGGGGAGCTACGAGCAGTACTTC,CAISESSPGSYEQYF
.,TRBJ2-7,.,TRBV4-3,TGCGCCAGCAGCCGGACGGGCCTGGTAACCTACGAGCAGTACTTC,CASSRTGLVTYEQYF
.,TRBJ2-5,few,TRBV6-6,TGTGCCAGCAGGATCGGGGGAGAAGAGACCCAGTACTTC,CASRIGGEETQYF
.,TRBJ2-7,few,TRBV20-1,TGCAGTGCTAGTAACAGGTTGAGGGGCGAGCAGTACTTC,CSASNRLRGEQYF
.,TRBJ2-3,few,TRBV10-3,TGTGCCATCAGTGAGTGGGGGGATACGCAGTATTTT,CAISEWGDTQYF
TRBD1,TRBJ1-5,few,TRBV29-1,TGCAGCGTTAAGACAGGGGGCAATCAGCCCCAGCATTTT,CSVKTGGNQPQHF
.,TRBJ1-4,.,TRBV4-1,TGCGCCACCGGAGAAACCGTAAACAGGGTGAGGGAAAAACTGTTTTTT,CATGETVNRVREKLFF
.,TRBJ1-2,.,TRBV10-3,TGTGCCATCAGTCTCGGGACGGCCTCTAACTATGGCTACACCTTC,CAISLGTASNYGYTF
.,TRBJ2-7,.,TRBV5-6,TGTGCCAGCAGCCCCACCGACACCGAATCGGAGTACTTC,CASSPTDTESEYF
.,TRBJ2-5,.,TRBV20-1,TGCAGTGCTAGGGCCCTTTGGGGGCAGTTGGAGACCCAGTACTTC,CSARALWGQLETQYF
.,TRBJ1-1,few,TRBV20-1,TGCAGTGAAGGTAGCACTGAAGCTTTCTTT,CSEGSTEAFF
TRBD1,TRBJ1-6,.,TRBV12-3/TRBV12-4,TGTGCCAGCAGTGAAGGGGGCAGGATTAATTCACCCCTCCACTTT,CASSEGGRINSPLHF
.,TRBJ2-6,.,TRBV12-3/TRBV12-4,TGTGCCAGCAGTTTGAGGCGGGGATCAATTGGGGCCAACGTCCTGACTTTC,CASSLRRGSIGANVLTF
TRBD1,TRBJ2-7,once,TRBV20-1,TGCAGTGCTCCCGGGACAGGGAGACACGAGCAGTACTTC,CSAPGTGRHEQYF